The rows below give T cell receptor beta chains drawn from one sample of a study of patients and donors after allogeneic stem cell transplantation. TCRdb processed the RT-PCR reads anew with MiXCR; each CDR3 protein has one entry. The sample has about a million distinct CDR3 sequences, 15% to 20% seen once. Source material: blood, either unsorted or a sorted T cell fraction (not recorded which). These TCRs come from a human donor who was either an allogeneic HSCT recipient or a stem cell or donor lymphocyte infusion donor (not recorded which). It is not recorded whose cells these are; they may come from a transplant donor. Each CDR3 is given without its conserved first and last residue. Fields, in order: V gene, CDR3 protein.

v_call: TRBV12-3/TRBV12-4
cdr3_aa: ASRLSGGETQY

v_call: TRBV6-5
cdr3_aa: ASSSGTAGQPQH

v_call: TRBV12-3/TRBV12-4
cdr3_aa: ASSFYRDRGTEAF

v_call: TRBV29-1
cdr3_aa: SVYTLGDYEQY

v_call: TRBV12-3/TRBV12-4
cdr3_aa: ANSATGASFPTNEKLF

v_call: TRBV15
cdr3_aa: ATSSPRDRELNTEAF

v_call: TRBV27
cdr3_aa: ASRRVGQGVFNSYNEQF

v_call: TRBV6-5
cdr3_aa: ASSYGDTSTGELF

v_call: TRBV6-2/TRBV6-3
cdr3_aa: ASRAGGRTYEQY

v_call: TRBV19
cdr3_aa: ATSVGQYYEQY

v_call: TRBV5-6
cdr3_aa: ASSLWSMEKGGGYT

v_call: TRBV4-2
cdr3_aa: ASSQVWGAGETQY

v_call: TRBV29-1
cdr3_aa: SVFAPSDGRPDGYT

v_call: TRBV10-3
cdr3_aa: AINLGRKGTDTQY

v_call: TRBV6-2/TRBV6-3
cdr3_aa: ASTEQGGLRGELF

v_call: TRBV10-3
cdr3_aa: AISDYSGSLDTQY

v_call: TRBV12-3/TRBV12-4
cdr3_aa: ASSLKVRSGGTQY

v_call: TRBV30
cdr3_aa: AWSALAGGTGELF

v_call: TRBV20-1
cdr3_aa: SAMAGRTEAF

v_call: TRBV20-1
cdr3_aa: SAKTSGRTDTQY

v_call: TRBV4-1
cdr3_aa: ASSQFTGQSSYNEQF

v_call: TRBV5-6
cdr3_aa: ASSSPRLAILRGELF

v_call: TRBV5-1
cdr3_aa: ASSFGGNQETQY

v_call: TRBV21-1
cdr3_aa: ASSKGTGTSYNEQF

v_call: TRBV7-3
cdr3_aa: ASSFLTSGRYNEQF

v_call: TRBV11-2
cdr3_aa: ASSLKDGGGPREQF

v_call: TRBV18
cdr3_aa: ASSPKGSKLSGNTIY

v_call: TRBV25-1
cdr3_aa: ASSGTGSNYGYT

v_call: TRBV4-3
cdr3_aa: ASSQVRGGLGETQY

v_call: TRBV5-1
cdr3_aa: ASTQGGTDTEAF

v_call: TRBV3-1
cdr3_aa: ASSQEGELASTDTQY

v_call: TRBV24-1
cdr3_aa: ATSDPPGTGGGDTQY

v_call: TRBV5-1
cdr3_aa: ASSLSGNSEAF

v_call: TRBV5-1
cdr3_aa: ASSAGLGSNQPQH

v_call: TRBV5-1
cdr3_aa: ASSPWTGGTNSPLH

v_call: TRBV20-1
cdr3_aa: SARVTGSNEKLF

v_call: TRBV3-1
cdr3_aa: ASSPTHGPYEQF

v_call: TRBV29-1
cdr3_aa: SVEGQGDFSYNEQF

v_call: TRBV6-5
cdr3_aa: ASSYPRGFYEQY

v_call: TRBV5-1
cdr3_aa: ASSSGDREWKGTEAF

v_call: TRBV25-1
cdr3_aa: ASSEYGAGGYGELF

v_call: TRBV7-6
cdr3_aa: ASSSWLGAYNTGELF

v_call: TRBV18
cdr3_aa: ASSPLWGWGTDTQY

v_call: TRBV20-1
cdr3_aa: SAGARGRNNYGYT

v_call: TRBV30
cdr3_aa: AWSVTRSSYNEQF

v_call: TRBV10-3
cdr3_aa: AISGLAGASNEQF

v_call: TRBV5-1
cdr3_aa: ASSYSSIPYEQY

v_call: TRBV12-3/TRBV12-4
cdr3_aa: ASSPQGKGDRSNQPQH